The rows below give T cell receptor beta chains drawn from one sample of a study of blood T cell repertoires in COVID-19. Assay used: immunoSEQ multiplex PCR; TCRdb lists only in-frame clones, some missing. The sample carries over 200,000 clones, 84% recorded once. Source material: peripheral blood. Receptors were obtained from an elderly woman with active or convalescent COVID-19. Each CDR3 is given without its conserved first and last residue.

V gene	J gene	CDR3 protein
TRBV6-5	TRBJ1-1	ASRKAGMNTEAF
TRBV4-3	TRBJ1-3	ASSRSPNSGNTIY
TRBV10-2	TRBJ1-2	ASSKGQGTYGYT
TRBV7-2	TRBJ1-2	ASSLNRGSSYGYT
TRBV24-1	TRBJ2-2	ATSDPGTGLTGELF
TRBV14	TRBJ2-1	ASSQVLSLYNEQF
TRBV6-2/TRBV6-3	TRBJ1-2	ASSYYGYSGYT
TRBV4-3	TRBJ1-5	ASSQNRGLWQPQH
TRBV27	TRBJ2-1	ASSFRILGASYNEQF
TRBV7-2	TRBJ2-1	ASSLGLASEQF
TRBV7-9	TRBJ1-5	ASSLTGGGDQPQH
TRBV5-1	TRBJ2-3	ASSFLGLAALDTQY
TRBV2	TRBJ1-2	ASSEARNGYT
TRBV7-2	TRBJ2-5	ASSLRLAGDQETQY
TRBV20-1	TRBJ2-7	SASSTSLSSYEQY
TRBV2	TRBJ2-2	ASSGTSGNTGELF
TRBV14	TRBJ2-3	ASSHGTSGGMSTDTQY
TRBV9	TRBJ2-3	ASSALAGVGTDTQY
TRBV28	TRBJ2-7	ASSGGGSTSYEQY
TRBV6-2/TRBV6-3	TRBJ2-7	ASSPRRGRYEQY
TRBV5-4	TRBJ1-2	ASSLRAPADGDGYT
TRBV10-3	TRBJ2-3	AIKAGRSTDTQY
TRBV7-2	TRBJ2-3	ASSPSGGSTDTQY
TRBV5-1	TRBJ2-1	ASSLEGQIYNEQF
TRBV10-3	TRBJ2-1	AISDNPTSGSIHEQF
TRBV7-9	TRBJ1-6	ASSLGLNNSPLH
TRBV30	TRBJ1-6	AWNRGSPSANSPLH
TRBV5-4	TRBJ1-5	ASSPGTGVNQPQH
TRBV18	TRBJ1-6	ASSPTSSYNSPLH
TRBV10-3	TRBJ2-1	AISLTGTSSNEQF
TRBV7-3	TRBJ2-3	ASSPGGPDTQY
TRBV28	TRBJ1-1	ASRPESRNTEAF
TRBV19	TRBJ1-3	ASYNRNDGHSGNTIY
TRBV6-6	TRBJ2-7	ASSYEGLADSYEQY
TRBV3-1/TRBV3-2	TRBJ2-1	ASSQGVASEF
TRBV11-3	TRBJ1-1	ASSLDLRTLNTEAF
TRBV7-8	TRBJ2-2	ASSFGQGYTTGELF
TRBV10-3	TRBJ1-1	AISEGQGSEAF
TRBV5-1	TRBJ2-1	ASSPGTGDGINEQF
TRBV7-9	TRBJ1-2	ASSLEQGANYGYT